The 27 T cell receptor beta chains listed next were all sequenced from one sample in a study of T cell repertoires in cytomegalovirus infection. TCRdb re-called the reads through MiXCR, storing one row per CDR3 protein. The sample shows fewer than 200,000 distinct CDR3 sequences, about a tenth of them seen only once. Sequenced: PBMCs. The receptors here all came from a human donor in good health (CMV status not recorded). Some clones in this sample may be carry-over from other donors' samples.

The chain carries TRBV20-1 and TRBJ1-3; no clear D gene. Trimming took 1 base from V and 0 from J, leaving 7 bases between them. The CDR3 is 14 amino acids. Germline CDR1 is DFQATT and CDR2 is SNEGSKA (reference sequence). The CDR3 loop is CSARGWDSGNTIYF. The CDR3 DNA follows: TGCAGTGCTAGAGGCTGGGACTCTGGAAACACCATATATTTT.

Note on this clonotype: This could be a read error, since a much larger clone is one nucleotide away. This rearrangement joins TRBV12-3 or TRBV12-4 to TRBJ2-7; D gene unclear. CDR3 length: 13 residues. This CDR3 is CASSLEQNYEQCF. The CDR3 bases are TGTGCCAGCAGTTTAGAACAGAATTACGAGCAGTGCTTC.

This clonotype was counted a few times. The J gene is TRBJ1-3, the V gene TRBV29-1, with D hard to call. The CDR3 sequence is 15 residues long. Germline lookup yields CDR1 SQVTM and CDR2 ANQGSEA. Trimming cost V 0 bases and J 1 base, with 10 bases left between them. DNA for the CDR3: TGCAGCGTTGAAGATAGAAGGGTTTCTGGAAACACCATATATTTT. It yields the protein CSVEDRRVSGNTIYF.

In nucleotides, the CDR3 is TGTGCCAGCAGCAACACCCGACAGGGGTTGAACACTGAAGCTTTCTTT. Its translation is CASSNTRQGLNTEAFF. This chain joins TRBV7-2 and TRBJ1-1; 8 positions agree with TRBD1. Germline V gene lookup returns CDR1 SGHTA and CDR2 FQGNSA. Germline trimming cut 5 bases from V and 0 bases from J; bases unmatched to any gene: 8. The CDR3 is 16 residues long.

This clonotype was observed many times. The chain combines TRBV12-3 or TRBV12-4 with TRBJ2-1, with 7 positions matching TRBD2. V dropped 2 bases and J dropped 5; count of bases not matched to a gene: 6. This CDR3 is 15 amino acids long. In nucleotides, the CDR3 is TGTGCCAGCAGTTTAAGCGCTAGCGGAAACAATGAGCAGTTCTTC. Encoded protein: CASSLSASGNNEQFF.

This clonotype was detected a few times. The chain recombines TRBV30 with TRBJ2-2; D remains unclear. Germline CDR1 and CDR2: GTSNPN and SVGIG (reference sequence). CDR3 length: 14 amino acids. The V gene lost 3 bases and the J gene lost 6 bases, with 14 bases spanning the gap. CDR3 residues: CAWRATLRAGELFF. CDR3 in DNA: TGTGCCTGGAGAGCAACACTTAGGGCCGGGGAGCTGTTTTTT.

This clonotype was seen repeatedly, ten times or more. The chain uses TRBV5-5 and TRBJ1-2; D might be TRBD1 (6 bases). Germline loops: CDR1 SGHKS, CDR2 YYEKEE (reference sequence). Deletions cut 3 bases from V and 4 bases from J, with 16 bases between. The CDR3 has 15 residues. As DNA, the CDR3 is TGTGCCAGCAGCTCGGAGGGGGGACTATCCTATGGCTACACCTTC. This gives the protein CASSSEGGLSYGYTF.

The genes are TRBV11-2 and TRBJ1-1, with D unresolved. Germline V gene sequence: CDR1 SGHAT, CDR2 FQNNGV. Trimming removed 4 bases at V and 6 bases at J, with 9 bases between. The CDR3 is made up of 12 amino acids. CDR3 nucleotide sequence: TGTGCCAGCAGCTCGATTTACCCTGAAGCTTTCTTT. This sequence encodes CASSSIYPEAFF. Full variable domain (outside the CDR3, taken from reference TRBV11-2 and TRBJ1-1): EAGVAQSPRYKIIEKRQSVAFWCNPISGHATLYWYQQILGQGPKLLIQFQNNGVVDDSQLPKDRFSAERLKGVDSTLKIQPAKLEDSAVYLCASSSIYPEAFFGQGTRLTVV.

This clonotype was observed many times. The CDR3 sequence: CASSWQDRDDEQYF. The DNA for the CDR3 is TGTGCCAGCAGCTGGCAGGACAGGGACGACGAGCAGTACTTC. The chain uses TRBV7-2 and TRBJ2-7, with 8 bases lining up with TRBD1. J gave up 5 bases and V 4 bases, and 7 bases lay outside the gene matches. The CDR3 has 14 residues. From germline, CDR1 is SGHTA and CDR2 FQGNSA.

This clonotype was counted many times. J is TRBJ2-7 and V is TRBV7-2; D unresolved. V was pared by 0 bases and J by 0 bases, with 18 bases between. Germline values: CDR1 SGHTA, CDR2 FQGNSA. This CDR3 region has 18 residues. CDR3: CASSLAGHISHSSYEQYF. For the CDR3, the DNA is TGTGCCAGCAGCTTAGCCGGGCATATATCACATAGCTCCTACGAGCAGTACTTC.

This clonotype was detected a few times. The chain uses TRBV18 and TRBJ1-1; tentatively, D is TRBD1 (5 bases). CDR1 and CDR2 (germline): KGHSH, LQKENI. This CDR3 spans 18 amino acids. V lost 1 base, J lost 1 base, and 19 bases lay in between. CDR3 sequence (DNA): TGTGCCAGCTCACCACGGGGGAAACTAAGGGTTGGGAACACTGAAGCTTTCTTT. Its protein is CASSPRGKLRVGNTEAFF.

Comments on this clonotype: One junction end disagrees with the germline gene, perhaps due to a read error. Here the CDR3 reads CASSQAGQRLEPYF. CDR3 coding DNA: TGTGCCAGCAGCCAAGCGGGACAAAGGCTCGAGCCGTACTTC. The genes are TRBV14 and TRBJ2-7; perhaps TRBD1 as D (6 bases). In germline, CDR1 is SGHDN, CDR2 FVKESK. The CDR3 contains 14 residues. The full variable domain, rest sourced from reference TRBV14 and TRBJ2-7, is EAGVTQFPSHSVIEKGQTVTLRCDPISGHDNLYWYRRVMGKEIKFLLHFVKESKQDESGMPNNRFLAERTGGTYSTLKVQPAELEDSGVYFCASSQAGQRLEPYFGPGTRLTVT.

This clonotype appeared many times. DNA for the CDR3: TGTGCCAGCGGCAGAGACAGGGCCCCCCCAGATACGCAGTATTTT. It specifies CASGRDRAPPDTQYF. V usage is TRBV7-2 and J usage is TRBJ2-3; 7 bases align to TRBD1. This CDR3 is built from 15 residues. The V gene end was trimmed by 8 bases and the J gene end by 4 bases; junction bases not matched to a gene: 12. Per germline, CDR1 SGHTA and CDR2 FQGNSA.

This clonotype was observed many times. The chain employs TRBV12-3 or TRBV12-4 and TRBJ1-6; TRBD1 is a possible D gene (5 bases). There are 12 residues in the CDR3. V was clipped by 5 bases and J by 10 bases, with 9 bases between them. This CDR3 is CASSNRLSPLHF. The DNA of the CDR3 is TGTGCCAGCAGTAACAGGCTATCACCCCTCCACTTT.

This clonotype was seen ten or more times. The chain is built from TRBV7-3 and TRBJ2-1; 16 bases line up with TRBD2. Unmatched junction bases numbered 7, after V lost 5 bases and J lost 6 bases. The CDR3 runs to 17 residues. Germline CDR1 SGHTA, CDR2 FQGTGA. The CDR3 region is CASSPTGLAGGSNEQFF. In DNA form, the CDR3 reads TGTGCCAGCAGCCCAACGGGACTAGCGGGAGGGAGCAATGAGCAGTTCTTC.

This clonotype was recorded many times. This chain joins TRBV7-2 and TRBJ2-1; D call uncertain. This CDR3 is built from 17 residues. Germline CDR1 and CDR2: SGHTA and FQGNSA. The V and J ends lost 2 bases and 2 bases respectively, with 16 bases between them. CDR3 sequence (DNA): TGTGCCAGCAGCTTAACAGACCTGCCCTCCGCCTACAATGAGCAGTTCTTC. It encodes CASSLTDLPSAYNEQFF. The whole variable domain, filled in from reference TRBV7-2 and TRBJ2-1, reads GAGVSQSPSNKVTEKGKDVELRCDPISGHTALYWYRQSLGQGLEFLIYFQGNSAPDKSGLPSDRFSAERTGGSVSTLTIQRTQQEDSAVYLCASSLTDLPSAYNEQFFGPGTRLTVL.

This clonotype was counted between two and nine times. The rearrangement joins TRBV6-2 or TRBV6-3 to TRBJ2-7; no reliable D call. The CDR3 has 11 residues. Germline CDR1 reads MNHEY; CDR2 reads SVGEGT. V lost 5 bases, J lost 4 bases, and 6 bases lay in between. CDR3 sequence: CASSQRYEQYF. The CDR3 DNA is TGTGCCAGCAGTCAAAGATACGAGCAGTACTTC.

Ten or more counts support this clonotype. The CDR3 region is CASSLMGNSYEQYF. The CDR3 region has the DNA TGTGCCAGCAGCTTAATGGGGAACTCCTACGAGCAGTACTTC. This chain joins TRBV7-6 and TRBJ2-7; D unresolved. Germline V gives CDR1 SGHVS, CDR2 FNYEAQ. Trimming stripped 2 bases from V and 0 bases from J, with 8 bases between. The CDR3 is 14 residues long.

This clonotype was detected many times. The chain joins TRBV5-1 to TRBJ2-3, with 8 bases lining up with TRBD2. Germline-derived CDR1 and CDR2 are SGHRS and YFSETQ. The ends lost 2 bases at V and 1 base at J; junction bases unmatched: 9. The CDR3 totals 17 residues. The CDR3 DNA sequence: TGCGCCAGCAGCTTCGACCCTACTAGCGGTCGCACAGATACGCAGTATTTT. Encoded protein: CASSFDPTSGRTDTQYF.

At least ten counts were recorded for this clonotype. This chain uses TRBV6-2 or TRBV6-3 with TRBJ2-1; 9 bases match TRBD1. Germline V gives CDR1 MNHEY, CDR2 SVGEGT. CDR3 length: 16 amino acids. V was clipped by 6 bases and J by 12 bases; unmatched bases: 18. CDR3 protein: CASSYPPWDRVVRQFF. CDR3 coding DNA: TGTGCCAGCAGCTACCCCCCCTGGGACAGGGTAGTCCGGCAGTTCTTC.

The V and J genes are TRBV6-2 or TRBV6-3 and TRBJ1-2; D not certain. Trimming shortened V by 0 bases and J by 8 bases, and 16 bases separated the two germline ends. The germline CDR1 and CDR2 sequences are MNHEY and SVGEGT. This CDR3 has 15 amino acids. CDR3 region: CASSYSSGEMRGYTF. CDR3 DNA sequence: TGTGCCAGCAGTTACTCGTCCGGTGAGATGAGGGGCTACACCTTC.

Turning to this clonotype: A much bigger clone sits one base away, suggesting this may be a read error. J is TRBJ2-2 and V is TRBV7-2, with D perhaps matching TRBD2 (5 bases). From germline, CDR1 is SGHTA and CDR2 FQGNSA. This CDR3 spans 18 amino acids. As DNA, the CDR3 is TGTGCCAGCAGGCCCAAGGTTGGAGGCCGCGGTAACACCGGGGAGCCGTTTTTT. Protein: CASRPKVGGRGNTGEPFF.

This clonotype was found a few times. The rearrangement links TRBV2 to TRBJ2-7; 8 bases are a match to TRBD2. The CDR3 has 15 residues. The germline V gene encodes CDR1 SNHLY and CDR2 FYNNEI. V dropped 3 bases and J dropped 3; count of bases not matched to a gene: 7. The CDR3 nucleotides read TGTGCCAGCAGTGAGTCAGCGGGAGCTTTCTACGAGCAGTACTTC. As protein: CASSESAGAFYEQYF.

In DNA form, the CDR3 reads TGTGCCAGCAGCGTACAGGGAGCTCTTAATGAAAAACTGTTTTTT. The encoded protein is CASSVQGALNEKLFF. The chain links TRBV9 to TRBJ1-4, with D maybe TRBD1 (5 bases). V gave up 1 base and J gave up 4 bases, with 11 bases separating them. Germline values: CDR1 SGDLS, CDR2 YYNGEE. There are 15 residues in the CDR3. Supplemented by reference TRBV9 and TRBJ1-4, the full variable domain reads DSGVTQTPKHLITATGQRVTLRCSPRSGDLSVYWYQQSLDQGLQFLIQYYNGEERAKGNILERFSAQQFPDLHSELNLSSLELGDSALYFCASSVQGALNEKLFFGSGTQLSVL.

This clonotype has ten or more counts. CDR3 loop: CASTGGSGEKLFF. Here the CDR3 DNA reads TGTGCCAGCACCGGGGGCTCGGGTGAAAAACTGTTTTTT. The chain couples TRBV7-2 to TRBJ1-4, with a possible D match to TRBD1 (6 bases). Between the trimmed V and J ends, which lost 7 bases and 7 bases, there was a span of 13 bases. This CDR3 comprises 13 residues. From germline, CDR1 is SGHTA and CDR2 FQGNSA.

This clonotype appeared many times. The rearrangement uses TRBV20-1 and TRBJ1-2, with D tentatively TRBD1 (5 bases). The CDR3 extends over 15 amino acids. Between the trimmed V and J ends, which lost 8 bases and 4 bases, there was a span of 23 bases. CDR1 is DFQATT and CDR2 is SNEGSKA in the germline V gene (reference sequence). The CDR3 nucleotides are TGCAGTAGCAAGCCCTTCATCACTGACAGCTATGGCTACACCTTC. As protein: CSSKPFITDSYGYTF.

A few counts support this clonotype. The J gene is TRBJ1-4, the V gene TRBV4-3; 8 bases line up with TRBD1. Germline-derived CDR1 and CDR2 are LGHNA and YSLEER. Trimming cost V 0 bases and J 8 bases; bases outside gene matches: 8. The CDR3 runs to 16 residues. CDR3 sequence reads: CASSQDKAGGVEKLFF. The DNA for the CDR3 is TGCGCCAGCAGCCAAGATAAGGCAGGGGGCGTGGAAAAACTGTTTTTT.